The T cell receptor (beta chain) described here comes from a study of response to subunit inactivated influenza vaccine. A few counts support this clonotype. Trimming left V 2 bases short and J 7 bases short, with 18 bases between. Germline V gene sequence: CDR1 SEHNR, CDR2 FQNEAQ (reference sequence). The CDR3 covers 16 residues. One entry per CDR3 protein results from TCRdb running MiXCR on the RT-PCR reads. The sample shows under 200,000 distinct CDR3 sequences, about 12% of them seen only once. The data also belong to a second study, concerning T cells expressing NK-cell markers. That source adds: Making the TCR beta cDNA relied on 5'RACE template switching with UMIs. Top CD8+ clonotypes included the dominant CD3+CD56+NKG2C+ clonotypes in roughly six donors. It was still unclear whether expanded NKG2C+ T cell clones were HCMV specific.

The V gene is TRBV7-9, the J gene TRBJ2-1; no reliable D call. The sequencing here drew on CD8+ T cells sorted from PBMCs, taken 12 days after vaccination. The sequence was collected from a man aged 45 to 65 who received an inactivated influenza vaccine. Written as DNA, the CDR3 is TGTGCCAGCAGCTTACCGGTCCTAGAACATGGGAATGAGCAGTTCTTC. This translates into CASSLPVLEHGNEQFF.